This T cell receptor (beta chain) was sequenced in a study of blood T cell repertoires in COVID-19. Study information: In each case, the material was cDNA or gDNA derived from T cells, B-cell-depleted T cells, or PBMCs.

Cohorts were based on clinical histories the participants reported. V shed 1 base, J shed 14 bases, and the junction held 8 bases outside the gene matches. The germline CDR1 and CDR2 sequences are MDHEN and SYDVKM. The CDR3 contains 13 residues. As processed by the authors: Amplified reference gene primers provided the basis for estimating nucleated cell counts. TCRdb's table, derived via immunoSEQ multiplex PCR, lists solely in-frame clones and lacks some. D and trimming were read from the DNA, whereas the V and J calls and clone size are those reported in that table. The sample carries 320,000 or so clones, approximately 88% recorded once.

This clonotype was sampled from a man in his sixties who had recovered from COVID-19. Sequenced input: PBMCs or T cells enriched from blood (not recorded which). The V call is TRBV28, the J call TRBJ2-3, with 8 bases lining up with TRBD2. The CDR3 protein is CASSLSGTRGWYF. The CDR3 DNA follows: TGTGCCAGCAGTTTATCCGGGACTAGGGGGTGGTATTTT.